One T cell receptor (beta chain) is described in this entry. This clone's antigen is unknown. No per-base quality is available; no much larger clone lies one base away. This sample is drawn from a study of OX40 agonist ivuxolimab in advanced cancers. About the full investigation: Ivuxolimab was an agonistic, fully human IgG2 monoclonal antibody directed against OX40 (CD134), a costimulatory receptor. Intravenous ivuxolimab was administered to patients every 2 weeks at six dose levels: 0.01, 0.1, 0.3, 1.5, 3 and 10 mg/kg. Among the approximately 50 dose-escalation patients, approximately 20 had hepatocellular carcinoma, roughly 15 melanoma, 9 renal cell carcinoma and 9 head and neck cancer. The dose-escalation cohort was roughly 87% male with a mean age of approximately 60 years, ranging from 23 to 79. Patients were allowed to have had prior anti-PD-1, anti-PD-L1 or anti-CTLA-4 therapy, and 40% of the dose-escalation patients had previously received checkpoint inhibitors. Partial responses occurred in three dose-escalation patients, of whom one had hepatocellular carcinoma and two had cutaneous melanoma. Peripheral TCRbeta sequencing aimed to test whether ivuxolimab altered TCR sequence diversity and caused clonal T-cell expansion. The paper reports the monotherapy dose-escalation portion (N = 52 patients) of the phase I ivuxolimab trial.

The trial excluded patients who had a history of autoimmune disease or who were on systemic immunosuppression. Peripheral blood for TCR sequencing was drawn from every dose cohort at baseline, at cycle 4 day 1 and at cycle 7 day 1. The samples were drawn from a first-in-human, open-label, multicenter phase I dose-escalation trial of ivuxolimab. The trial enrolled adults with locally advanced or metastatic head and neck squamous cell, hepatocellular, melanoma or renal cell carcinoma. Before TCR sequencing, CD4+ T cells and CD8+ T cells were sorted from peripheral blood as separate populations. Paper-wide results and their limitations: Partial responders in the 0.1-3.0 mg/kg groups had among the lowest normalized peripheral clonal expansion, especially among CD8+ T cells. Clonal expansion of both CD4+ and CD8+ blood T cells was observed from baseline to week 6 at doses 0.1 to 3.0 mg/kg. Low levels of normalized T-cell clonal expansion were also seen in some patients who did not respond. After ivuxolimab, expanded clones were on average more numerous among CD8+ T cells than among CD4+ T cells. The antigen specificity of the peripheral T cells that underwent clonal expansion was not determined.

For sequencing of the TCRbeta CDR3 region, genomic DNA was extracted from the sorted cells. The immunoSEQ Assay was used to sequence the TCRbeta CDR3 regions. TCRdb retrieved this table from immuneACCESS and kept in-frame rearrangements only. Not all clones are present; in checked studies, unresolved V genes account for under half, and no reason is known for the remainder. For this sample there are some 70,000 clones; about 92% appear just once. The ten largest clones capture roughly 1% of the sample. The TCR was taken from an adult with an advanced solid tumor such as melanoma, head and neck, liver or kidney cancer. The sample here was CD4+ or CD8+ T cells sorted from blood, taken in a trial of the OX40 agonist ivuxolimab.

The CDR3 region has the sequence CASSRQGSGELFF. The DNA is as follows: TGTGCCAGCAGTAGACAGGGGTCCGGGGAGCTGTTTTTT. Recombination connected TRBV6-1 to TRBJ2-2; 8 middle bases align to TRBD1. Taken from cysteine to phenylalanine, the CDR3 has 13 residues. Only the CDR3 region is kept as DNA, spanning 39 bases read in frame from base 1. At the junction V is shortened by 5 bases and J by 6 bases; bases outside the gene matches: 2. Per the germline V gene, MNHNS is the CDR1 and SASEGT is the CDR2.